This TCR beta chain is drawn from a study of response to subunit inactivated influenza vaccine. The study's findings and limits: A suggestion made by the authors is that each seasonal influenza vaccination recruits few new T cells.

CDR3 size: 15 residues. V dropped 0 bases and J dropped 1 base, with 8 bases sitting between them. The V gene's germline CDR1 is LGHNA and CDR2 YSLEER. One entry per CDR3 protein, called by TCRdb with MiXCR from the RT-PCR reads. The repertoire has about 610,000 distinct CDR3 sequences, 14% of them found once; the top ten carry 11%. As concerns this clonotype: Its antigen remains unknown.

The V gene is TRBV4-3, the J gene TRBJ2-3, with a possible D match to TRBD2 (6 bases). This specimen was PBMCs from blood, taken roughly 13 days after vaccination. This receptor was obtained from a man in his fifties who received an inactivated influenza vaccine. The CDR3 nucleotides are TGCGCCAGCAGCCAAGAGGGCGGGGGCACAGATACGCAGTATTTT. As protein: CASSQEGGGTDTQYF.